These 4 T cell receptor beta chains originate from one sample sequenced in a study of tumor-infiltrating lymphocytes in primary liver carcinoma. Blood RNA was derived from unsorted whole blood, and germline DNA was extracted too. Reverse transcription of around 0.45 ug total RNA with a constant-region primer produced TCR beta cDNA. Employing slightly modified ARM-PCR, three nested multiplex PCR rounds were run, and these gave rise to the TCR beta libraries. A C-beta reverse primer was combined with TRBV1-TRBV30 forward primers in the first two PCR rounds, and each round had approximately 10 cycles. TCRdb passed the multiplex PCR reads through MiXCR, listing each CDR3 protein once. The sample includes about 200,000 distinct CDR3 sequences, about 65% seen only once; the top ten take roughly 6.8%. The sequenced sample consisted of peripheral blood. The receptors were gathered from a woman aged 55-75 years with primary liver carcinoma and hepatitis B virus infection.

This clonotype has a single count. A read error may be the cause here, since a much bigger clone is one base away. J is TRBJ2-2 and V is TRBV6-1, with 7 bases identical to TRBD2. This CDR3 comprises 14 residues. Germline V CDR1 and CDR2: MNHNS, SASEGT. The CDR3 reads CASSEASGTGKLFF. CDR3 bases: TGTGCCAGCAGTGAGGCTAGCGGCACCGGGAAGCTGTTTTTT.

Many counts were recorded for this clonotype. V and J are TRBV5-4 and TRBJ2-1, with D possibly called TRBD1 or TRBD2 (5 bases each). CDR1 is SGHNT and CDR2 is YYREEE in the germline V gene (reference sequence). The CDR3 contains 15 residues. The germline V and J ends were trimmed by 3 bases and 5 bases, with 15 bases remaining between them. DNA of the CDR3: TGTGCCAGCAGCTCCCGCTGGGACCCGGACAATGAGCAGTTCTTC. Translating gives CASSSRWDPDNEQFF.

CDR3 coding DNA: TGTGCCAGCAGTGAACTGGCGGACCCGACAGTCACAGATACGCAGTATTTT. Encoded protein: CASSELADPTVTDTQYF. The chain uses TRBV6-1 and TRBJ2-3; tentatively, D is TRBD1 (5 bases). Germline values: CDR1 MNHNS, CDR2 SASEGT. The ends were cut back, 2 bases at V and 2 bases at J, with 17 bases in the middle. The CDR3 runs 17 residues.

This clonotype has ten or more counts. Germline and junction disagree at one end, which may indicate a read error. J is TRBJ2-7 and V is TRBV4-1; D is possibly TRBD2 (6 bases). Looked up from germline, CDR1 is MGHRA and CDR2 is YSYEKL. The CDR3 spans 12 residues. The CDR3 region is CASSQDGGLASF. The CDR3 DNA reads as TGCGCCAGCAGCCAAGATGGAGGCCTAGCGTCCTTC.